The present entry profiles one T cell receptor (beta chain) with its context. Its target is not known. The data belong to a study of cytomegalovirus exposure and HLA in healthy donors. Study conclusions and caveats: Most TCR sequences were rare, but some public TCRs occurred in many donors. CMV antigen specificity of a few CMV-associated chains was confirmed in vitro. Subsequent analysis found a tendency for first-cohort TCR clusters to co-occur within the 110 or so validation repertoires.

Profiled with immunoSEQ multiplex PCR; TCRdb holds only in-frame clones, not every one. Of 95,000 to 150,000 clones detected, 90% to 97% appear once; the ten largest clones hold 1.5% to 2%. Separation from the roughly 680-subject first cohort characterized the 120-subject validation cohort, to which the donors belonged. The sample was PBMCs. This receptor was identified in a man in his late teens or twenties in good health and CMV-seronegative.

The DNA of the CDR3 is TGTGCCAGCAGTGAGGATGGGGCATCGCAGGATACGCAGTATTTT. Translating gives CASSEDGASQDTQYF. The chain joins TRBV2 to TRBJ2-3; TRBD1 might be the D (5 bases). The CDR3 loop spans 15 amino acids. Trimming shortened V by 3 bases and J by 6 bases, and 16 bases separated the two germline ends. The germline V gene has CDR1 SNHLY and CDR2 FYNNEI.